Each of the 3 T cell receptor beta chains below was sequenced from the same sample in a study of T-cell reconstitution after alpha-beta-depleted transplantation in children (TCRdb year 2016). Library prep was done by PCR. Sequencing instrument: Illumina HiSeq 2500. Molecular barcoding was employed in the preparation of TCR libraries, with unique molecular identifiers being used to normalize TCRbeta repertoire quantification. Using fastp trimming at Q25 and MiXCR clonotype assembly, TCRdb reanalyzed the public sequencing data and kept in-frame beta chains. Each CDR3 protein gets just one entry, which takes the most common genes and DNA from the rows behind it. This sample is represented by fewer than 550,000 distinct CDR3 sequences; about 10% of them were singletons. 13% to 15% of the sample is taken by the ten largest. The treatment or condition label, read with the paper, signifies: allogeneic hematopoietic cell transplantation with graft depleted of TCRalphabeta T cells and CD19 B cells.

This specimen consisted of PBMCs, mostly from graft donor cells, obtained 180 days after TCRalphabeta/CD19-depleted stem cell transplant. The receptors shown here come from a female patient aged 2-9 years who had a stem cell transplant for aplastic anemia, so the T cells may come from the graft donor.

This chain uses TRBV28 with TRBJ1-2; TRBD1 is a possible D gene (6 bases). Trimming removed 3 bases at V and 11 bases at J, with 13 bases between. CDR3 size: 12 residues. Germline CDR1 MDHEN, CDR2 SYDVKM. CDR3 region: CASSFQQGRYTF. In DNA form, the CDR3 reads TGTGCCAGCAGTTTCCAACAGGGACGGTACACCTTC.

The table lists this clonotype with a few counts. The rearrangement uses TRBV15 and TRBJ2-1; no clear D. Deletions cut 0 bases from V and 4 bases from J, with 16 bases between. The germline gives CDR1 LNHNV, CDR2 YYDKDF (reference sequence). This CDR3 has 17 amino acids. As DNA, the CDR3 is TGTGCCACCAGCAGAGATCGTCGGGCGAAAGATTACAATGAGCAGTTCTTC. Residues: CATSRDRRAKDYNEQFF.

V is TRBV20-1 and J is TRBJ2-6, with TRBD1 identical over 10 bases. The CDR3 totals 16 residues. The germline gives CDR1 DFQATT, CDR2 SNEGSKA (reference sequence). V lost 5 bases, J lost 4 bases, and 8 bases stayed unmatched. The chain's CDR3 is CSARQGALLGANVLTF. CDR3 nucleotide sequence: TGCAGTGCTCGACAGGGGGCTTTACTCGGGGCCAACGTCCTGACTTTC.